The next 9 T cell receptor beta chains were all read from a single sample in a study of cytomegalovirus exposure and HLA in healthy donors. Both 60 Vbeta primers and 13 Jbeta primers went into the PCR. Clones were read by immunoSEQ multiplex PCR, and TCRdb kept only the in-frame ones, dropping some. Of 250,000 to 350,000 clones detected, 70% to 90% appear once; the ten largest clones hold less than 2.5%. Sample: PBMCs. The receptors shown here come from a woman aged 18-35 years in good health and CMV-seronegative.

This clone has a single count. The V call is TRBV6-1, the J call TRBJ2-3; 7 nucleotides line up with TRBD1. Looked up from germline, CDR1 is MNHNS and CDR2 is SASEGT. The CDR3 extends over 15 amino acids. Germline trimming cut 6 bases from V and 1 base from J; bases unmatched to any gene: 7. CDR3 in amino acids: CASRQGSFGTDTQYF. Here the CDR3 DNA reads TGTGCCAGCAGACAGGGGTCTTTTGGCACAGATACGCAGTATTTT.

The chain couples TRBV6-5 to TRBJ1-5; a weak D match, TRBD1 (6 bases). This CDR3 is 13 amino acids long. With 6 bases removed from V and 3 bases from J, the gap between germline ends came to 9 bases. Per germline, CDR1 MNHEY and CDR2 SVGAGI. CDR3 in amino acids: CASRRQANQPQHF. In nucleotides, the CDR3 is TGTGCCAGCAGAAGACAGGCCAATCAGCCCCAGCATTTT.

V and J are TRBV2 and TRBJ2-4; 9 bases are a match to TRBD1. The V segment lost 0 bases and the J segment 1 base; nucleotides outside the gene matches: 1. Looked up from germline, CDR1 is SNHLY and CDR2 is FYNNEI. This CDR3 is 16 amino acids long. CDR3 protein: CASSEATGGAKNIQYF. The CDR3 nucleotides are TGTGCCAGCAGTGAAGCGACAGGGGGGGCCAAAAACATTCAGTACTTC.

The CDR3 nucleotides read TGTGCCAGCTCAGTACTAGCGGGGGTTCCTTACGAGCAGTACTTC. Its translation: CASSVLAGVPYEQYF. The rearrangement links TRBV18 to TRBJ2-7; the match to TRBD2 covers 11 bases. Trimming at V came to 5 bases and at J to 4 bases, leaving 7 bases not matched to a gene. This CDR3 spans 15 amino acids. The germline gives CDR1 KGHSH, CDR2 LQKENI.

The chain carries TRBV7-9 and TRBJ1-6; D is unclear. The CDR3 length is 14 residues. Trimming took off 5 bases at V and 6 bases at J, with 11 bases between the two ends. Germline loops: CDR1 SEHNR, CDR2 FQNEAQ (reference sequence). CDR3 nucleotides: TGTGCCAGCAGCGCGGTGGGGAGTAATTCACCCCTCCACTTT. As protein: CASSAVGSNSPLHF.

Written as DNA, the CDR3 is TGCGCCAGCTCACGGACTAGCGGGGGGGGTGGATCCTACAATGAGCAGTTCTTC. This encodes CASSRTSGGGGSYNEQFF. The chain couples TRBV10-2 to TRBJ2-1; 15 bases fit TRBD2. This CDR3 comprises 18 residues. Germline values: CDR1 WSHSY, CDR2 SAAADI. V trimming: 8 bases; J trimming: 1 base; junction bases outside the gene matches: 9.

The chain combines TRBV4-1 with TRBJ1-2, with 11 positions matching TRBD1. V trimming: 3 bases; J trimming: 4 bases; junction bases outside the gene matches: 10. CDR1 and CDR2 (germline): MGHRA, YSYEKL. The CDR3 sequence is 17 residues long. The CDR3 DNA follows: TGCGCCAGCAGCCACCAGGACAGGGGGCGAACTAGCTATGGCTACACCTTC. Its translation is CASSHQDRGRTSYGYTF.

This chain connects TRBV4-1 to TRBJ2-6; 9 bases are a match to TRBD1. The ends lost 4 bases at V and 4 bases at J; junction bases unmatched: 8. CDR1 and CDR2 from the germline V gene are MGHRA and YSYEKL. This CDR3 is 17 amino acids long. CDR3 in amino acids: CASSPSRDRAGANVLTF. The DNA of the CDR3 is TGCGCCAGCAGCCCGAGCCGGGACAGGGCCGGGGCCAACGTCCTGACTTTC.

This chain links TRBV7-9 with TRBJ2-2, with D possibly matching TRBD1 (5 bases). The CDR3 is 11 residues long. Germline V lookup: CDR1 SEHNR, CDR2 FQNEAQ (reference sequence). Trimming stripped 5 bases from V and 7 bases from J, with 5 bases between. The CDR3, as DNA: TGTGCCAGCAGCCAGGGCGGGGAGCTGTTTTTT. Protein sequence: CASSQGGELFF.